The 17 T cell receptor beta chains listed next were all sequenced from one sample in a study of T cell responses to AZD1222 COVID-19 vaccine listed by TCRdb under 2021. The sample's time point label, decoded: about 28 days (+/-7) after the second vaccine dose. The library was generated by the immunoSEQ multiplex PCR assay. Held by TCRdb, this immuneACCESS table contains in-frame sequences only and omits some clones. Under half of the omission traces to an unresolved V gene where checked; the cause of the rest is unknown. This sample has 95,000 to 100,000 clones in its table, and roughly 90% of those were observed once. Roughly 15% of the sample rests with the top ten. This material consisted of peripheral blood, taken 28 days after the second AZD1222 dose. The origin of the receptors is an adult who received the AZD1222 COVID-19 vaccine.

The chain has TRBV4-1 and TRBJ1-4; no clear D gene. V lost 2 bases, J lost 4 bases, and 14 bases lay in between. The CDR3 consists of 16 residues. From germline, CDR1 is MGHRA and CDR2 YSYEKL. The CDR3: CASSQLSSGFNEKLFF. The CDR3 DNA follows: TGCGCCAGCAGCCAACTCAGCTCGGGATTTAATGAAAAACTGTTTTTT.

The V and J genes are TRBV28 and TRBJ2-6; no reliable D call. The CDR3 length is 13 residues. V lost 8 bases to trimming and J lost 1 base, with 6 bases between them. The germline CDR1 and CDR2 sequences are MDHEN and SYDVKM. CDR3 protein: CASSDSGANVLTF. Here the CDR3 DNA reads TGTGCCAGCTCCGATTCTGGGGCCAACGTCCTGACTTTC. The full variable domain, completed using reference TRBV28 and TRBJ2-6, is DVKVTQSSRYLVKRTGEKVFLECVQDMDHENMFWYRQDPGLGLRLIYFSYDVKMKEKGDIPEGYSVSREKKERFSLILESASTNQTSMYLCASSDSGANVLTFGAGSRLTVL.

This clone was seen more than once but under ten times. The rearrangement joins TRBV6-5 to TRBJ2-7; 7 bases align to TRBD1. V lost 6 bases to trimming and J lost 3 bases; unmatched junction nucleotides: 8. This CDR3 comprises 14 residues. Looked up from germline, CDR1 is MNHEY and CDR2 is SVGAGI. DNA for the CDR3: TGTGCCAGCAGAGCCGGGACAGATCACTACGAGCAGTACTTC. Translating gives CASRAGTDHYEQYF.

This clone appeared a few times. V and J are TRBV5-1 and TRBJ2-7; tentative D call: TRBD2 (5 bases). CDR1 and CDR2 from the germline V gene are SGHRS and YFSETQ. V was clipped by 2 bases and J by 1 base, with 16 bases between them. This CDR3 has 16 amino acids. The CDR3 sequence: CASSFTAPGGSYEQYF. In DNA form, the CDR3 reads TGCGCCAGCAGCTTTACAGCTCCGGGCGGGTCCTACGAGCAGTACTTC.

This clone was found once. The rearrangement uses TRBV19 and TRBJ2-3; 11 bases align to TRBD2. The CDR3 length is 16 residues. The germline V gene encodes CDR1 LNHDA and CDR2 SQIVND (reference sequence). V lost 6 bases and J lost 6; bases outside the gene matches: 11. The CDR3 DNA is TGTGCCAGTAGCATGACGGGACTAGCGGATTTTGATACGCAGTATTTT. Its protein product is CASSMTGLADFDTQYF.

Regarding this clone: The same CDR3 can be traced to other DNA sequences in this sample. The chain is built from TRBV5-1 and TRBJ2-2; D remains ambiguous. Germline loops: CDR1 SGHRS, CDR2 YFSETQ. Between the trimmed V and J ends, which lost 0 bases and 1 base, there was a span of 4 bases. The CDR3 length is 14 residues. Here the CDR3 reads CASSLVGNTGELFF. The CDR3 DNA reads TGCGCCAGCAGCTTGGTGGGGAACACCGGGGAGCTGTTTTTT.

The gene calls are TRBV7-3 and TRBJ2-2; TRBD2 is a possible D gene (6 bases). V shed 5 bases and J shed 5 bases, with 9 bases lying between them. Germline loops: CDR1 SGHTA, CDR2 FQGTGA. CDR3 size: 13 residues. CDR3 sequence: CASSPAGTGELFF. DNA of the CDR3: TGTGCCAGCAGCCCCGCGGGGACCGGGGAGCTGTTTTTT. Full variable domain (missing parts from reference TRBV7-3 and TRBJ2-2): GAGVSQTPSNKVTEKGKYVELRCDPISGHTALYWYRQSLGQGPEFLIYFQGTGAADDSGLPNDRFFAVRPEGSVSTLKIQRTERGDSAVYLCASSPAGTGELFFGEGSRLTVL.

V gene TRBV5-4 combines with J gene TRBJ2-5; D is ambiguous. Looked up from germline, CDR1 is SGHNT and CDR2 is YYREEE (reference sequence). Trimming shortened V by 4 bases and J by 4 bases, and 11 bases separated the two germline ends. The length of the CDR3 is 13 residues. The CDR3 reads CASSPGGPETQYF. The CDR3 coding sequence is TGTGCCAGCAGCCCGGGTGGTCCAGAGACCCAGTACTTC.

CDR3 DNA: TGTGCCAGCAGCGCCCGGACTAGATACAATGAGCAGTTCTTC. Protein product: CASSARTRYNEQFF. This chain connects TRBV9 to TRBJ2-1; the match to TRBD2 covers 7 bases. Germline values: CDR1 SGDLS, CDR2 YYNGEE. With 3 bases clipped from V and 4 bases from J, the junction kept 4 bases outside the gene matches. The CDR3 is 14 amino acids.

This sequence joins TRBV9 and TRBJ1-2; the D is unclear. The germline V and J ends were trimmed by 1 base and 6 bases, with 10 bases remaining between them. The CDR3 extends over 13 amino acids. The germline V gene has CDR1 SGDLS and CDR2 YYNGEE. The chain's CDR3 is CASSVISGDGYTF. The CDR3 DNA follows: TGTGCCAGCAGCGTAATATCTGGGGATGGCTACACCTTC. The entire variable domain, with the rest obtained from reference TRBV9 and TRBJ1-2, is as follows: DSGVTQTPKHLITATGQRVTLRCSPRSGDLSVYWYQQSLDQGLQFLIQYYNGEERAKGNILERFSAQQFPDLHSELNLSSLELGDSALYFCASSVISGDGYTFGSGTRLTVV.

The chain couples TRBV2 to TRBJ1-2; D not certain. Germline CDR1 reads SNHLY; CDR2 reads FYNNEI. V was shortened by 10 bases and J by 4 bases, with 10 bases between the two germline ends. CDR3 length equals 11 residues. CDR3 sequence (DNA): TGTGCCAACGACATCGGCTATGGCTACACCTTC. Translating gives CANDIGYGYTF.

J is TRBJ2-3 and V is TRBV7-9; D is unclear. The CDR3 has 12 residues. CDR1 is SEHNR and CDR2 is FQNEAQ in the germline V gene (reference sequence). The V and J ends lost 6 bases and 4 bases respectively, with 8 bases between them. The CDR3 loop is CASSFSADTQYF. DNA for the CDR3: TGTGCCAGCAGTTTTTCGGCAGATACGCAGTATTTT. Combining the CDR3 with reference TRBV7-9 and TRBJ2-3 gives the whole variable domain DTGVSQNPRHKITKRGQNVTFRCDPISEHNRLYWYRQTLGQGPEFLTYFQNEAQLEKSRLLSDRFSAERPKGSFSTLEIQRTEQGDSAMYLCASSFSADTQYFGPGTRLTVL.

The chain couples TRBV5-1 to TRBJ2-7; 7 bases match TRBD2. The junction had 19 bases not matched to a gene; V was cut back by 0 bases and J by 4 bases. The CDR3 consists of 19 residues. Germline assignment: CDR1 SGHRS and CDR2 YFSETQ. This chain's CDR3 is CASSLVAGAGSVGAYEQYF. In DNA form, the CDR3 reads TGCGCCAGCAGCTTGGTCGCGGGAGCGGGAAGTGTAGGTGCGTACGAGCAGTACTTC. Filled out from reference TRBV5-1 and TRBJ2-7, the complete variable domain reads KAGVTQTPRYLIKTRGQQVTLSCSPISGHRSVSWYQQTPGQGLQFLFEYFSETQRNKGNFPGRFSGRQFSNSRSEMNVSTLELGDSALYLCASSLVAGAGSVGAYEQYFGPGTRLTVT.

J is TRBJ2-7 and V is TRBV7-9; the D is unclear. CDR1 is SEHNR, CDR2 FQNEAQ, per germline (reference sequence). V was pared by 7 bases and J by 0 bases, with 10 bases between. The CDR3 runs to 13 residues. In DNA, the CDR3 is TGTGCCAGCAAGGGTAGGAGCTCCTACGAGCAGTACTTC. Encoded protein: CASKGRSSYEQYF. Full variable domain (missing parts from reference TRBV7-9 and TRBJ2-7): DTGVSQNPRHKITKRGQNVTFRCDPISEHNRLYWYRQTLGQGPEFLTYFQNEAQLEKSRLLSDRFSAERPKGSFSTLEIQRTEQGDSAMYLCASKGRSSYEQYFGPGTRLTVT.

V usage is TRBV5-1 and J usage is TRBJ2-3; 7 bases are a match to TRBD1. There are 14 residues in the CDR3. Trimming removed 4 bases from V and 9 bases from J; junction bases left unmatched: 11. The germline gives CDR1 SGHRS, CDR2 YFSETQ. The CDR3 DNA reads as TGCGCCAGCAGCGAAGGTGGGGGACAGTGGACGCAGTATTTT. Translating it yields CASSEGGGQWTQYF.

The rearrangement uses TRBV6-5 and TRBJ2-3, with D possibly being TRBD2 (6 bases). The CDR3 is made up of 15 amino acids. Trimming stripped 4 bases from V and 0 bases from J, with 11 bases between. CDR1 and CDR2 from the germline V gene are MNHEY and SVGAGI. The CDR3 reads CASSSKSGSTDTQYF. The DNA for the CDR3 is TGTGCCAGCAGTTCCAAAAGCGGGAGCACAGATACGCAGTATTTT.

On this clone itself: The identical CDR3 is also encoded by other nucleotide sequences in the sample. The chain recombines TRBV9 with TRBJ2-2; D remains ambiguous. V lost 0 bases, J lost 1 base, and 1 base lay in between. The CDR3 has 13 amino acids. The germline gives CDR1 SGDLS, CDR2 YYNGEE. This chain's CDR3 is CASSVENTGELFF. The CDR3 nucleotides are TGTGCCAGCAGCGTAGAGAACACCGGGGAGCTGTTTTTT.